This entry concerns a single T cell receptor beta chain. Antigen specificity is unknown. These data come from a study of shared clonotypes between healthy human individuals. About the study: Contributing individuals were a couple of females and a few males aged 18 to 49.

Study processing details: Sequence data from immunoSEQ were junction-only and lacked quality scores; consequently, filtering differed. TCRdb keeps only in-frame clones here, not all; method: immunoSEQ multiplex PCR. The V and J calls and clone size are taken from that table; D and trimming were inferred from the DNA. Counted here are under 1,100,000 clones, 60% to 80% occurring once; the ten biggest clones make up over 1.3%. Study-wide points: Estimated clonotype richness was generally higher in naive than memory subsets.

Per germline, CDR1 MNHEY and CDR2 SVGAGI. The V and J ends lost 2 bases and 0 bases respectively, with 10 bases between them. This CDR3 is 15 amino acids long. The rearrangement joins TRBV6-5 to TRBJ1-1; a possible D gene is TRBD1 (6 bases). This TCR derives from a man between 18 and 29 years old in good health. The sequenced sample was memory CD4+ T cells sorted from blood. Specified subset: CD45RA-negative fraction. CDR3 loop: CASSYLGAVNTEAFF. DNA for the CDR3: TGTGCCAGCAGTTACCTGGGGGCAGTGAACACTGAAGCTTTCTTT.